The TCR beta chain described here comes from a study of blood T cell repertoires in COVID-19. Whole-study context: The study drew acute and convalescent COVID-19 samples from the United States, Italy and Spain. Sample material is recorded as cDNA or gDNA derived from T cells, B-cell-depleted T cells, or PBMCs.

Trimming took 3 bases from V and 7 from J, leaving 25 bases between them. The CDR3 length is 17 residues. The germline CDR1 and CDR2 sequences are KGHSH and LQKENI. Authors' analysis steps: Nucleated cell counts were estimated from reference gene primer amplification. The protocol was immunoSEQ multiplex PCR, while the TCRdb copy is restricted to in-frame clones and leaves out a portion. That table gives V, J and clone size, and the DNA gave D and trimming. The table has about 73,000 clones, roughly nine tenths seen once; the top ten hold around 9%. The V and J genes are TRBV18 and TRBJ2-7; tentative D call: TRBD1 (7 bases). The source is a man at least 80 years old with acute or convalescent COVID-19. The sequenced material came from peripheral blood. The CDR3 protein is CASSPPGRKQTGREQYF. CDR3 coding DNA: TGTGCCAGCTCACCTCCCGGGAGAAAACAGACAGGGAGGGAGCAGTACTTC.